These 9 T cell receptor beta chains originate from one sample sequenced in a study of blood T cell repertoires in COVID-19. Sequencing was performed with immunoSEQ multiplex PCR; in TCRdb, only in-frame clones are kept and a portion is missing. Found here are almost 400,000 clones, over 85% of them singletons; the top ten hold less than 2%. Material for sequencing was PBMCs or T cells enriched from blood (not recorded which). Receptors originate from a woman aged 25 to 39 who had recovered from COVID-19.

Here the CDR3 DNA reads TGTGCCAGCAGCCAAGAAATGTTTCGGGGGGATTCCACTGAAGCTTTCTTT. The encoded protein is CASSQEMFRGDSTEAFF. The genes are TRBV14 and TRBJ1-1, with a weak D call TRBD1 (5 bases). CDR3 size: 17 residues. Germline CDR1 is SGHDN and CDR2 is FVKESK. Trimming took 0 bases from V and 4 from J, leaving 18 bases between them. The full variable domain, in which reference TRBV14 and TRBJ1-1 provide the parts outside the CDR3, is EAGVTQFPSHSVIEKGQTVTLRCDPISGHDNLYWYRRVMGKEIKFLLHFVKESKQDESGMPNNRFLAERTGGTYSTLKVQPAELEDSGVYFCASSQEMFRGDSTEAFFGQGTRLTVV.

This sequence joins TRBV20-1 and TRBJ2-1; D ambiguous. From germline, CDR1 is DFQATT and CDR2 SNEGSKA (reference sequence). This CDR3 has 11 amino acids. The germline V and J ends were trimmed by 6 bases and 8 bases, with 11 bases remaining between them. The CDR3 spells CSARSSYEQFF. DNA for the CDR3: TGCAGTGCCCGGAGTAGCTATGAGCAGTTCTTC.

The chain is built from TRBV18 and TRBJ1-3; possible D gene TRBD1, 6 bases. This CDR3 spans 14 amino acids. Looked up from germline, CDR1 is KGHSH and CDR2 is LQKENI. Deletions cut 3 bases from V and 7 bases from J, with 13 bases between. The CDR3 bases are TGTGCCAGCTCACCGACAGGACCGACTAACACCATATATTTT. The encoded protein is CASSPTGPTNTIYF. The complete variable domain, with remaining parts taken from reference TRBV18 and TRBJ1-3, reads NAGVMQNPRHLVRRRGQEARLRCSPMKGHSHVYWYRQLPEEGLKFMVYLQKENIIDESGMPKERFSAEFPKEGPSILRIQQVVRGDSAAYFCASSPTGPTNTIYFGEGSWLTVV.

The chain combines TRBV10-3 with TRBJ1-1; TRBD1 matches 7 bases. Per germline, CDR1 ENHRY and CDR2 SYGVKD. CDR3 length equals 15 residues. V was pared by 5 bases and J by 1 base, with 7 bases of the junction left unmatched. Here the CDR3 reads CAISRSGTANTEAFF. Here the CDR3 DNA reads TGTGCCATCAGTCGTAGTGGGACAGCGAACACTGAAGCTTTCTTT.

This chain links TRBV7-2 with TRBJ2-1; tentatively, D is TRBD1 (5 bases). Germline loops: CDR1 SGHTA, CDR2 FQGNSA. V was cut by 1 base and J by 0 bases, with 7 bases left in between. The CDR3 has 15 amino acids. The CDR3 reads CASSLEGLSYNEQFF. DNA of the CDR3: TGTGCCAGCAGCTTAGAGGGGCTCTCCTACAATGAGCAGTTCTTC. Based on the CDR3 plus reference TRBV7-2 and TRBJ2-1, the full variable domain is GAGVSQSPSNKVTEKGKDVELRCDPISGHTALYWYRQSLGQGLEFLIYFQGNSAPDKSGLPSDRFSAERTGGSVSTLTIQRTQQEDSAVYLCASSLEGLSYNEQFFGPGTRLTVL.

This chain connects TRBV6-2 or TRBV6-3 to TRBJ1-1, with D hard to call. The CDR3 length is 12 residues. The V gene's germline CDR1 is MNHEY and CDR2 SVGEGT. Trimming shortened V by 3 bases and J by 5 bases, and 7 bases separated the two germline ends. CDR3 amino acids: CASSYLVTEAFF. The DNA of the CDR3 is TGTGCCAGCAGTTATTTAGTGACTGAAGCTTTCTTT.

The chain couples TRBV5-1 to TRBJ2-5, with D tentatively TRBD1 (5 bases). V was shortened by 5 bases and J by 4 bases, with 9 bases between the two germline ends. This CDR3 is 12 amino acids long. Germline CDR1 is SGHRS and CDR2 is YFSETQ. The DNA for the CDR3 is TGCGCCAGCAGAGGAAGGGGAGAGACCCAGTACTTC. It specifies CASRGRGETQYF.

This clone was counted once. The chain joins TRBV6-5 to TRBJ1-2, with no clear D. The V end lost 4 bases, the J end lost 0 bases, and 15 bases lay between the germline ends. The germline gives CDR1 MNHEY, CDR2 SVGAGI. The CDR3 loop spans 16 amino acids. In nucleotides, the CDR3 is TGTGCCAGCAGTTTGAAACCCCAGCTAGCTAACTATGGCTACACCTTC. It translates to CASSLKPQLANYGYTF.

The V call is TRBV28, the J call TRBJ1-2, with 7 bases aligning to TRBD1. The V gene end was trimmed by 6 bases and the J gene end by 2 bases; junction bases not matched to a gene: 6. Germline-derived CDR1 and CDR2 are MDHEN and SYDVKM. This CDR3 is 14 amino acids long. The CDR3 sequence: CASSYVQGNYGYTF. Here the CDR3 DNA reads TGTGCCAGCAGCTACGTACAGGGGAACTATGGCTACACCTTC.